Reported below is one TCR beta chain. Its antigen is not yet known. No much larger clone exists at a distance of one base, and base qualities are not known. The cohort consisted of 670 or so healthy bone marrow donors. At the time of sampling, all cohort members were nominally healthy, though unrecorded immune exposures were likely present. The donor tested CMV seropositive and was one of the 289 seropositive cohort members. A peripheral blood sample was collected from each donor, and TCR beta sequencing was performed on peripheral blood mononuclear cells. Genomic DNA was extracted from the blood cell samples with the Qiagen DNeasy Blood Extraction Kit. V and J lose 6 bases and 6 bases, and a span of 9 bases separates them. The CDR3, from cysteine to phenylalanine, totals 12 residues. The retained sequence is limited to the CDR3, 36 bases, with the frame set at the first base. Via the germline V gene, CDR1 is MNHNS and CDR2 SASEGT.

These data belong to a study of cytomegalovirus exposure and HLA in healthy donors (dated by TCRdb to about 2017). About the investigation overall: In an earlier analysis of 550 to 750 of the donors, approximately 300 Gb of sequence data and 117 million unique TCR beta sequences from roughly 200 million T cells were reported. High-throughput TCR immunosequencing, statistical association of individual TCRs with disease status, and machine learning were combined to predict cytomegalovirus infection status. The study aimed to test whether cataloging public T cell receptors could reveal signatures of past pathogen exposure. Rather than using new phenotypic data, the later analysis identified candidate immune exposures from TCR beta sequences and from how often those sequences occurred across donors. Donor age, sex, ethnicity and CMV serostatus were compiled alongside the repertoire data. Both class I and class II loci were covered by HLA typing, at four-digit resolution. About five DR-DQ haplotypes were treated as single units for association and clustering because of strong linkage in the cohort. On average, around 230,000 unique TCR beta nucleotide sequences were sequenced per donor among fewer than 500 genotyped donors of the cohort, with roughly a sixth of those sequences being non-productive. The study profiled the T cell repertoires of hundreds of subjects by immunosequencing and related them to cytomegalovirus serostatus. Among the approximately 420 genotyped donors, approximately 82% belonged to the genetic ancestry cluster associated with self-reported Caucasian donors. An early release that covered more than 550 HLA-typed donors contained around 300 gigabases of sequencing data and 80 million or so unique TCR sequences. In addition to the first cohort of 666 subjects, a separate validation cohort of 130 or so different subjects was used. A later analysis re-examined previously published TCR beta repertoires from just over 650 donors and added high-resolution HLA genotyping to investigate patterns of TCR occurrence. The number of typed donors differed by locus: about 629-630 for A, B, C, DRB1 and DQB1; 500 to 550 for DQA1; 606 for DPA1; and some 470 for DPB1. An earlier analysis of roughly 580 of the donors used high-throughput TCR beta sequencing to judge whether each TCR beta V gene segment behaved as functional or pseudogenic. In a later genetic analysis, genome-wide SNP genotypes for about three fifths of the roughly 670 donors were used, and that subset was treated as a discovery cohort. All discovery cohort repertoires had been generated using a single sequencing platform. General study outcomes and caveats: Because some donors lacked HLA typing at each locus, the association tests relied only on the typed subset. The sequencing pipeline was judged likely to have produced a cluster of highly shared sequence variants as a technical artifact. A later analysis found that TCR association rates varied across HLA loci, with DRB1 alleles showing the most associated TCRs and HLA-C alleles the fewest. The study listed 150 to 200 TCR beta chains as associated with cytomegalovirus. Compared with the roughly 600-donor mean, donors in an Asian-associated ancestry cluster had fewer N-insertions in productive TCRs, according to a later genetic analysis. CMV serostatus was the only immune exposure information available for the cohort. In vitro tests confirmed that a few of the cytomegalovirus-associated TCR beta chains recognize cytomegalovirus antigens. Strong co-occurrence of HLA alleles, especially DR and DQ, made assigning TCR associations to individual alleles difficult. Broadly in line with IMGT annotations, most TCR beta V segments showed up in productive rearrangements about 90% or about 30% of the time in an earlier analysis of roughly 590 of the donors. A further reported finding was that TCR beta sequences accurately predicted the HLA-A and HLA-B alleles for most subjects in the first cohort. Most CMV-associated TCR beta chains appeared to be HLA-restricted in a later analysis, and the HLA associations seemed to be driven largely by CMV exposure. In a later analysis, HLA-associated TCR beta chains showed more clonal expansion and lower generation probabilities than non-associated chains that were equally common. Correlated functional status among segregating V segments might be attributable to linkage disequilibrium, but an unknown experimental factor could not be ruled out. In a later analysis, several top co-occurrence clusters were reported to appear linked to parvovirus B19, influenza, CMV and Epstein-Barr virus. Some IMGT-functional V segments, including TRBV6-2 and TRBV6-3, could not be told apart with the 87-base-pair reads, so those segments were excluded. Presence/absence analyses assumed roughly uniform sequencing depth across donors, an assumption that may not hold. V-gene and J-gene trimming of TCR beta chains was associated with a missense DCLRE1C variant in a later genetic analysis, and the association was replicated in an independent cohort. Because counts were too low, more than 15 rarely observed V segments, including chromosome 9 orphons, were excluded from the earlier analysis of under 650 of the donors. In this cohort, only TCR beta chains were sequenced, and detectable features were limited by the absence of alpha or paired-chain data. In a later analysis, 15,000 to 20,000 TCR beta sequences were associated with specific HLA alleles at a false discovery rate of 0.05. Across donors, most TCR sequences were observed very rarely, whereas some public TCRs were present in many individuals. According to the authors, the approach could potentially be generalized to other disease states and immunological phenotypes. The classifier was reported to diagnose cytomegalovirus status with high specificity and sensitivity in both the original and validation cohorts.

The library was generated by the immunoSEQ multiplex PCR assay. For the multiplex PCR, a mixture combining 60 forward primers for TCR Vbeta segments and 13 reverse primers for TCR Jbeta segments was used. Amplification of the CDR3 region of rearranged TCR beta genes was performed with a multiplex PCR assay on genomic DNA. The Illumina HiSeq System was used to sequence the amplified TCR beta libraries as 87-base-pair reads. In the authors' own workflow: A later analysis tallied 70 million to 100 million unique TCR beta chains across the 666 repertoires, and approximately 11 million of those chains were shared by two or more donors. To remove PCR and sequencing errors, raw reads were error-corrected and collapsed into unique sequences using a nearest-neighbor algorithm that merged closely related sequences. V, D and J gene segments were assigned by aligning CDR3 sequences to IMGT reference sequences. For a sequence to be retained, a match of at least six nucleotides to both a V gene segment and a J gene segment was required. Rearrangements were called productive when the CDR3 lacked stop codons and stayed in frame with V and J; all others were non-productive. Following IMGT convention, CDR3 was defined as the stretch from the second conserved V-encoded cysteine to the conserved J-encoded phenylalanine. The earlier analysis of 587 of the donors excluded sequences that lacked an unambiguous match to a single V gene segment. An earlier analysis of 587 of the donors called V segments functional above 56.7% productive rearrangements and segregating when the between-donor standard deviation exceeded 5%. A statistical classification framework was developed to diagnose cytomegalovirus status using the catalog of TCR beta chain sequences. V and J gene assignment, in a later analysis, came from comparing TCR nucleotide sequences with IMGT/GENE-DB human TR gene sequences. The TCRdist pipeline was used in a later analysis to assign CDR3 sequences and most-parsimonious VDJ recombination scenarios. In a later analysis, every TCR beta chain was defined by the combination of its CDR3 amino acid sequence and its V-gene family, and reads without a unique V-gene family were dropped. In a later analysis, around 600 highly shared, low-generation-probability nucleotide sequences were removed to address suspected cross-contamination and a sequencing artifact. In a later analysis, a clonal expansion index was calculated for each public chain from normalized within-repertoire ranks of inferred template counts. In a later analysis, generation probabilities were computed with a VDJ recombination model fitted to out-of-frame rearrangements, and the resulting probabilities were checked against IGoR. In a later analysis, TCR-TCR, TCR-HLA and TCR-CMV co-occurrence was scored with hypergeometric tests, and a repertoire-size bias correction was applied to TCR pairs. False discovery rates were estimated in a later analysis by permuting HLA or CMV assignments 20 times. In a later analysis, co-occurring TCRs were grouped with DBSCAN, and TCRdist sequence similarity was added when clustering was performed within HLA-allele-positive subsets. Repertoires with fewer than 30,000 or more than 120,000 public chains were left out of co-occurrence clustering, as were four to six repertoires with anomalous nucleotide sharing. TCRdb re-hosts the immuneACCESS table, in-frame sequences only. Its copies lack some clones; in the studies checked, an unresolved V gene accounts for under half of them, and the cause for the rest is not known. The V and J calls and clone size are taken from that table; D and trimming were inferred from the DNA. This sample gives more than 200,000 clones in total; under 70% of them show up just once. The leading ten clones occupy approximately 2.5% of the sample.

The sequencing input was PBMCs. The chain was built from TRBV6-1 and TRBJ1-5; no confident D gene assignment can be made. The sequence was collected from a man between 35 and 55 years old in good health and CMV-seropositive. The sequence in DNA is TGTGCCAGCAGCCCACCAGGTCAGCCCCAGCATTTT. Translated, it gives CASSPPGQPQHF.